These T cell receptor beta chains were read from a single sample in a study of OX40 agonist ivuxolimab in advanced cancers. Some clones are missing from TCRdb's copy, which holds only in-frame ones; the method was immunoSEQ multiplex PCR. The table records approximately 71,000 clones, around 94% of them present only once. The sample consisted of CD4+ or CD8+ T cells sorted from blood, taken in a trial of the OX40 agonist ivuxolimab. The receptors derive from an adult with an advanced solid tumor such as melanoma, head and neck, liver or kidney cancer. The CDR3 runs from the conserved cysteine through the conserved F or W. The order of the fields is clone size, J gene, D gene, V gene, CDR3 protein, CDR3 DNA. A D gene is named only where the DNA matches it firmly. The size field is filled for only some rows; it gives once, few, many or a size class.

size: -
J: TRBJ1-1
D: -
V: TRBV5-4
CDR3: CASSSHPNAPMAFF
DNA: TGTGCCAGCAGCTCACACCCGAATGCCCCCATGGCTTTCTTT

size: -
J: TRBJ1-1
D: TRBD1
V: TRBV18
CDR3: CASSPDRGNTEAFF
DNA: TGTGCCAGCTCACCGGACAGGGGGAACACTGAAGCTTTCTTT

size: -
J: TRBJ1-5
D: TRBD1
V: TRBV6-5
CDR3: CASSSTGGNQPQHF
DNA: TGTGCCAGCAGTTCTACAGGGGGCAATCAGCCCCAGCATTTT

size: -
J: TRBJ2-1
D: TRBD2
V: TRBV2
CDR3: CASGTPGTSGGPPAYNEQFF
DNA: TGTGCCAGCGGCACCCCTGGGACTAGCGGGGGCCCACCTGCCTACAATGAGCAGTTCTTC

size: few
J: TRBJ2-7
D: -
V: TRBV11-2
CDR3: CASSQTGFEQYF
DNA: TGTGCCAGCAGCCAAACAGGGTTCGAGCAGTACTTC

size: -
J: TRBJ2-7
D: TRBD1
V: TRBV7-9
CDR3: CASSPKGQGTYEQYF
DNA: TGTGCCAGCAGCCCCAAGGGACAGGGAACCTACGAGCAGTACTTC

size: -
J: TRBJ2-7
D: -
V: TRBV9
CDR3: CASSVVGGAPLGEQYF
DNA: TGTGCCAGCAGCGTAGTGGGCGGGGCTCCACTCGGCGAGCAGTACTTC

size: once
J: TRBJ2-5
D: TRBD1
V: TRBV19
CDR3: CASSMGQGKTQYF
DNA: TGTGCCAGTAGTATGGGACAGGGGAAGACCCAGTACTTC

size: -
J: TRBJ2-7
D: -
V: TRBV4-3
CDR3: CASSQERERVYEQYF
DNA: TGCGCCAGCAGCCAAGAACGGGAACGAGTCTACGAGCAGTACTTC

size: -
J: TRBJ1-1
D: -
V: TRBV10-3
CDR3: CAISPGQMMNTEAFF
DNA: TGTGCCATCAGCCCTGGACAGATGATGAACACTGAAGCTTTCTTT

size: -
J: TRBJ1-5
D: -
V: TRBV4-2
CDR3: CASSQEWARRGNQPQHF
DNA: TGTGCCAGCAGCCAAGAATGGGCCAGGAGAGGCAATCAGCCCCAGCATTTT

size: -
J: TRBJ2-5
D: -
V: TRBV28
CDR3: CASTTSLAWETQYF
DNA: TGTGCCAGCACCACCTCCCTAGCGTGGGAGACCCAGTACTTC

size: -
J: TRBJ2-5
D: -
V: TRBV6-6
CDR3: CASSTWKGGRETQYF
DNA: TGTGCCAGCAGTACCTGGAAGGGGGGGAGGGAGACCCAGTACTTC

size: -
J: TRBJ2-7
D: TRBD2
V: TRBV7-7
CDR3: CASSPSGSYEQYF
DNA: TGTGCCAGCAGCCCTAGCGGCTCCTACGAGCAGTACTTC

size: -
J: TRBJ2-7
D: -
V: TRBV19
CDR3: CASSDRRSSYEQYF
DNA: TGTGCCAGTAGCGACAGGCGATCATCCTACGAGCAGTACTTC

size: -
J: TRBJ2-7
D: TRBD1
V: TRBV19
CDR3: CACIGTAAGGNYEQYF
DNA: TGTGCCTGCATAGGGACCGCGGCAGGGGGAAACTACGAGCAGTACTTC

size: -
J: TRBJ2-3
D: TRBD2
V: TRBV29-1
CDR3: CSVDGSSAGGGTDTQYF
DNA: TGCAGCGTTGACGGATCGTCCGCGGGAGGGGGAACAGATACGCAGTATTTT

size: -
J: TRBJ2-7
D: -
V: TRBV27
CDR3: CASRTTLGSAPEQYF
DNA: TGTGCCAGCAGAACCACACTGGGTAGCGCTCCCGAGCAGTACTTC

size: -
J: TRBJ2-7
D: -
V: TRBV6-5
CDR3: CASSTTGPLSYEQYF
DNA: TGTGCCAGCAGTACCACAGGACCCCTCTCCTACGAGCAGTACTTC

size: few
J: TRBJ1-6
D: TRBD1
V: TRBV13
CDR3: CASSWTGRNSPLHF
DNA: TGTGCCAGCAGCTGGACAGGGCGTAATTCACCCCTCCACTTT

size: once
J: TRBJ1-2
D: -
V: TRBV10-3
CDR3: CAISDIGYTF
DNA: TGTGCCATCAGTGATATTGGCTACACCTTC

size: -
J: TRBJ2-2
D: -
V: TRBV6-5
CDR3: CASSPGYAGELFF
DNA: TGTGCCAGCAGTCCGGGGTACGCCGGGGAGCTGTTTTTT

size: -
J: TRBJ1-2
D: TRBD1
V: TRBV5-4
CDR3: CASSLGQGTSPNYGYTF
DNA: TGTGCCAGCAGCTTAGGACAGGGTACAAGTCCTAACTATGGCTACACCTTC

size: -
J: TRBJ2-2
D: -
V: TRBV25-1
CDR3: CASSEQTNTGELFF
DNA: TGTGCCAGCAGTGAACAGACGAACACCGGGGAGCTGTTTTTT

size: once
J: TRBJ1-1
D: -
V: TRBV7-8
CDR3: CASSLESRNTEAFF
DNA: TGTGCCAGCAGCTTAGAGAGTCGGAACACTGAAGCTTTCTTT

size: -
J: TRBJ2-7
D: -
V: TRBV28
CDR3: CASSLWRGRDEQYF
DNA: TGTGCCAGCAGTTTATGGCGGGGGCGGGACGAGCAGTACTTC

size: -
J: TRBJ1-1
D: TRBD1
V: TRBV27
CDR3: CASNPPGQGNTEAFF
DNA: TGTGCCAGCAATCCCCCGGGACAGGGGAACACTGAAGCTTTCTTT

size: -
J: TRBJ2-7
D: -
V: TRBV6-5
CDR3: CASSHRVDEQYF
DNA: TGTGCCAGCAGTCACAGGGTCGACGAGCAGTACTTC

size: once
J: TRBJ2-3
D: TRBD1
V: TRBV9
CDR3: CASSDNRGNTQYF
DNA: TGTGCCAGCAGCGACAACAGGGGGAATACGCAGTATTTT

size: -
J: TRBJ2-7
D: -
V: TRBV7-9
CDR3: CASSFPLKDSTYEQYF
DNA: TGTGCCAGCAGCTTTCCACTAAAGGACTCCACCTACGAGCAGTACTTC

size: -
J: TRBJ2-1
D: TRBD2
V: TRBV7-2
CDR3: CASSIAGGRYNEQFF
DNA: TGTGCCAGCAGCATAGCGGGGGGACGATACAATGAGCAGTTCTTC

size: once
J: TRBJ2-7
D: -
V: TRBV7-9
CDR3: CASSPPDTKLYEQYF
DNA: TGTGCCAGCAGCCCTCCGGACACGAAACTCTACGAGCAGTACTTC

size: -
J: TRBJ2-2
D: TRBD1
V: TRBV7-6
CDR3: CASSRGTGGSRGELFF
DNA: TGTGCCAGCAGCCGCGGGACAGGGGGCTCGCGCGGGGAGCTGTTTTTT